This entry lists 20 T cell receptor beta chains sequenced from one sample in a study of beta chain features in type 1 diabetes (dated by TCRdb to the late 2010s). Overall results and qualifications from the work: In all four CD4+ subsets, TCRB CDR3 length was moderately but significantly shorter in type 1 diabetes patients.

Library generation was performed with the immunoSEQ multiplex PCR assay. The entire isolated RNA was reverse transcribed using the High Capacity cDNA Reverse Transcription Kit, and thus expressed TCRB transcripts were sequenced. Sourced from immuneACCESS, this table was stored by TCRdb with only in-frame sequences that have V and J called. A share of the clones is absent; for the studies checked, an unresolved V gene accounts for under half, and the remainder has no known explanation. In all, the sample holds more than 250,000 clones, and about 15% of those were seen once. The ten most abundant clones make up around 0.015% of the sample. The antigens these receptors bind are not known. Material: naive CD4+ T cells from blood. Read against the paper, the sample's cell subset or site label means: true naive CD4+ T cells. The receptors were gathered from a man younger than 35 with type 1 diabetes.

J is TRBJ2-5 and V is TRBV5-4, with D possibly matching TRBD2 (6 bases). Trimming shortened V by 0 bases and J by 5 bases, and 17 bases separated the two germline ends. Germline lookup yields CDR1 SGHNT and CDR2 YYREEE (reference sequence). The CDR3 sequence is 16 residues long. The CDR3 DNA sequence: TGTGCCAGCAGCTTGGTGGGGGGTGGGTCAGGGGAGACCCAGTACTTC. Translated: CASSLVGGGSGETQYF.

The chain combines TRBV14 with TRBJ2-1, with D possibly TRBD2 on 5 matching bases. The CDR3 is made up of 16 amino acids. Germline CDR1 reads SGHDN; CDR2 reads FVKESK. Trimming shortened V by 0 bases and J by 0 bases, and 9 bases separated the two germline ends. This CDR3 is CASSQEKGSSYNEQFF. CDR3 coding DNA: TGTGCCAGCAGCCAAGAAAAAGGGAGCTCCTACAATGAGCAGTTCTTC.

This clone was found a few times. The chain is built from TRBV25-1 and TRBJ2-5, with TRBD1 as a possible D gene (6 bases). The CDR3 loop spans 14 amino acids. V was cut by 10 bases and J by 4 bases, with 19 bases left in between. Per the germline V gene, CDR1 is MGHDK and CDR2 is SYGVNS. CDR3 sequence (DNA): TGTGCCACTCGCCCGGCAGGGGCTCGAGAGACCCAGTACTTC. Protein: CATRPAGARETQYF.

The chain recombines TRBV27 with TRBJ1-5, with D possibly matching TRBD1 (6 bases). This CDR3 spans 14 amino acids. Trimming removed 0 bases at V and 7 bases at J, with 10 bases between. Germline loops: CDR1 MNHEY, CDR2 SMNVEV (reference sequence). CDR3 sequence (DNA): TGTGCCAGCAGTTTATCGTTGACAGGCCAGCCCCAGCATTTT. This codes for CASSLSLTGQPQHF.

This clone was seen a few times. The CDR3: CASSEALAGGYNEQFF. CDR3 coding DNA: TGTGCCAGCAGTGAAGCGCTAGCGGGAGGCTACAATGAGCAGTTCTTC. The chain carries TRBV6-1 and TRBJ2-1; 11 bases are a match to TRBD2. In germline, CDR1 is MNHNS, CDR2 SASEGT. CDR3 length equals 16 residues. V was pared by 0 bases and J by 3 bases, with 1 base of the junction left unmatched.

The chain employs TRBV2 and TRBJ1-2; no definite D call. V shed 7 bases and J shed 2 bases, with 8 bases lying between them. Germline CDR1 and CDR2: SNHLY and FYNNEI. This CDR3 comprises 12 residues. CDR3 coding DNA: TGTGCCAGCACCCCCCTGAACTATGGCTACACCTTC. It specifies CASTPLNYGYTF.

The V call is TRBV2, the J call TRBJ1-5; D gene uncertain. Germline lookup yields CDR1 SNHLY and CDR2 FYNNEI. The CDR3 spans 13 residues. Trimming removed 4 bases from V and 7 bases from J, with 11 bases in between. CDR3 sequence (DNA): TGTGCCAGCAGTGGTGAACAGACACAGCCCCAGCATTTT. Its translation is CASSGEQTQPQHF.

This chain uses TRBV5-4 with TRBJ1-3, with TRBD1 matching over 7 bases. CDR1 and CDR2 (germline): SGHNT, YYREEE (reference sequence). The J segment lost 3 bases and the V segment lost 4 bases, leaving 1 base of the junction unmatched. The CDR3 sequence is 13 residues long. This CDR3 reads CASSRDSGNTIYF. The DNA for the CDR3 is TGTGCCAGCAGCCGGGACAGTGGAAACACCATATATTTT.

This clone has more than one count but fewer than ten. The chain joins TRBV19 to TRBJ1-5; D gene unclear. Germline CDR1 and CDR2: LNHDA and SQIVND (reference sequence). V lost 4 bases and J 4 bases, leaving 11 bases between the germline ends. The CDR3 consists of 14 residues. The CDR3 region has the DNA TGTGCCAGTAGTACGGACTCTGGGAATCAGCCCCAGCATTTT. Residues: CASSTDSGNQPQHF. Drawing the rest from reference TRBV19 and TRBJ1-5, the complete variable domain is DGGITQSPKYLFRKEGQNVTLSCEQNLNHDAMYWYRQDPGQGLRLIYYSQIVNDFQKGDIAEGYSVSREKKESFPLTVTSAQKNPTAFYLCASSTDSGNQPQHFGDGTRLSIL.

This clone appeared a few times. This chain connects TRBV18 to TRBJ2-2; D is ambiguous. The germline V gene has CDR1 KGHSH and CDR2 LQKENI. This CDR3 contains 13 residues. Trimming removed 4 bases at V and 3 bases at J, with 6 bases between. The CDR3 loop is CASSLSDTGELFF. Written as DNA, the CDR3 is TGTGCCAGCTCACTCTCGGACACCGGGGAGCTGTTTTTT.

This clone has only a few counts. This chain uses TRBV7-2 with TRBJ2-1, with TRBD2 matching over 7 bases. J lost 0 bases, V lost 7 bases, and 6 bases had no gene match. From germline, CDR1 is SGHTA and CDR2 FQGNSA. The CDR3 covers 15 residues. The CDR3 coding sequence is TGTGCCAGCATGTATCGGGGGGACTCCTACAATGAGCAGTTCTTC. Translation gives CASMYRGDSYNEQFF.

The rearrangement joins TRBV15 to TRBJ2-7; 8 nucleotides align to TRBD1. With V trimmed by 5 bases and J by 0 bases, 6 bases remained unmatched. Germline V gene sequence: CDR1 LNHNV, CDR2 YYDKDF (reference sequence). This CDR3 has 15 residues. Here the CDR3 DNA reads TGTGCCACCAGCGGTAGGACAGGGCGCTCCTACGAGCAGTACTTC. Protein sequence: CATSGRTGRSYEQYF.

This chain links TRBV25-1 with TRBJ2-2, with TRBD1 identical over 7 bases. Germline V lookup: CDR1 MGHDK, CDR2 SYGVNS. J gave up 0 bases and V 3 bases, and 4 bases lay outside the gene matches. This CDR3 spans 16 amino acids. DNA of the CDR3: TGTGCCAGCAGTGACCCCGGGACAGCGAACACCGGGGAGCTGTTTTTT. This gives the protein CASSDPGTANTGELFF.

This clone has only a few counts. The same CDR3 can be traced to other DNA sequences in this sample. The chain carries TRBV18 and TRBJ2-1; 9 bases are shared with TRBD2. There are 15 residues in the CDR3. After removal of 3 bases from V and 0 bases from J, the junction contained 0 bases not matched to a gene. In germline, CDR1 is KGHSH, CDR2 LQKENI. The CDR3, as DNA: TGTGCCAGCTCACCGACTAGCGGCTCCTACAATGAGCAGTTCTTC. This encodes CASSPTSGSYNEQFF.

The V call is TRBV23-1, the J call TRBJ2-3; weak D call: TRBD1 (6 bases). TRBV23-1 is assigned to the ORF class and has an uncertain function. V dropped 4 bases and J dropped 3 bases, with 26 bases sitting between them. The CDR3 totals 19 residues. The CDR3 coding sequence is TGCGCCAGCAGTCGTGGGTTATGGTGCAGGGGAGCCTATACAGATACGCAGTATTTT. Protein: CASSRGLWCRGAYTDTQYF.

The chain carries TRBV5-4 and TRBJ1-2, with a tentative D call TRBD1 (6 bases). V was shortened by 2 bases and J by 4 bases, with 12 bases between the two germline ends. The germline V gene encodes CDR1 SGHNT and CDR2 YYREEE (reference sequence). The CDR3 consists of 14 residues. CDR3 bases: TGTGCCAGCAGCTTTGAACAGGGCCTCTATGGCTACACCTTC. The encoded protein is CASSFEQGLYGYTF. The variable domain in full, with the rest retrieved from reference TRBV5-4 and TRBJ1-2, is ETGVTQSPTHLIKTRGQQVTLRCSSQSGHNTVSWYQQALGQGPQFIFQYYREEENGRGNFPPRFSGLQFPNYSSELNVNALELDDSALYLCASSFEQGLYGYTFGSGTRLTVV.

A few counts support this clone. The chain is built from TRBV27 and TRBJ2-5, with TRBD1 matching 7 bases. This CDR3 is built from 15 residues. Germline-derived CDR1 and CDR2 are MNHEY and SMNVEV (reference sequence). The J segment lost 6 bases and the V segment lost 5 bases, leaving 12 bases of the junction unmatched. The CDR3 DNA reads as TGTGCCAGCAGTGACCCCCCAGGGGGAATGAAGACCCAGTACTTC. It encodes CASSDPPGGMKTQYF.

This clone was observed a handful of times. V is TRBV19 and J is TRBJ2-1; 7 nucleotides align to TRBD1. Germline CDR1 and CDR2: LNHDA and SQIVND (reference sequence). CDR3 size: 13 residues. V trimming: 6 bases; J trimming: 7 bases; junction bases outside the gene matches: 6. CDR3 sequence: CASRQGLWNEQFF. The CDR3 DNA reads TGTGCCAGTAGACAGGGGTTATGGAATGAGCAGTTCTTC.

This clone was detected a few times. The chain recombines TRBV29-1 with TRBJ2-1; unclear D gene. Per the germline V gene, CDR1 is SQVTM and CDR2 is ANQGSEA. Trimming stripped 8 bases from V and 4 bases from J, with 12 bases between. The CDR3 is 12 residues long. As DNA, the CDR3 is TGCAGCCATACTCTAGTTTACAATGAGCAGTTCTTC. This sequence encodes CSHTLVYNEQFF.

The chain employs TRBV10-3 and TRBJ1-2, with D possibly being TRBD1 (5 bases). There are 13 residues in the CDR3. Germline loops: CDR1 ENHRY, CDR2 SYGVKD. V was clipped by 0 bases and J by 8 bases, with 10 bases between them. In DNA form, the CDR3 reads TGTGCCATCAGTGAGTCAGGGACTCTGGGCTACACCTTC. It translates to CAISESGTLGYTF.